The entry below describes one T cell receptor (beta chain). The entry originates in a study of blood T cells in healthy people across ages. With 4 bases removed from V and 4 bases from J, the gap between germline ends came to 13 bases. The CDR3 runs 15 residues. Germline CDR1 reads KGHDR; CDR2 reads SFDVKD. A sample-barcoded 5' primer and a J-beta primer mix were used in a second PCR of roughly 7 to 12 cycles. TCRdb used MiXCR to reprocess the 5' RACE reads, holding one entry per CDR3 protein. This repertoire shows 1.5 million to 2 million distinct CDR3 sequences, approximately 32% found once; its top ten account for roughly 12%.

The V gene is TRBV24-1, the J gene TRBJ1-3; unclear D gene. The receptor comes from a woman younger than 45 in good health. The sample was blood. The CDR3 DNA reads TGTGCCACCAGTGACTGGACTTCTCTGGGAAACACCATATATTTT. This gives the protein CATSDWTSLGNTIYF.